A single sample gave rise to the 22 T cell receptor beta chains below, sequenced in a study of persistence of HIV-infected CD4 T cells. The antigens for these receptors are not known. This was the immunoSEQ version 4 assay in survey mode. The table came from immunoSEQ multiplex PCR; TCRdb's copy has only in-frame clones and leaves some out. The sample consists of roughly 48,000 clones, about 88% of them appearing once. Nonspecific anti-CD3/anti-CD28 bead stimulation represents the broad CD4+ T cell repertoire. CD4+ T cells upregulating both CD40 ligand and CD69 were sorted as responding cells. Sequenced material: CD4+ T cells sorted from PBMCs after approximately 19-hour stimulation, taken from a patient who received antiretroviral therapy. The receptor set was obtained from an adult woman with HIV who was CMV-seropositive.

This chain uses TRBV18 with TRBJ2-3; the match to TRBD2 covers 8 bases. With 2 bases clipped from V and 1 base from J, the junction kept 2 bases outside the gene matches. This CDR3 spans 15 amino acids. Per the germline V gene, CDR1 is KGHSH and CDR2 is LQKENI. CDR3 nucleotides: TGTGCCAGCTCACCAAAAGCGGGGGGCACAGATACGCAGTATTTT. Encoded protein: CASSPKAGGTDTQYF. The full variable domain, in which reference TRBV18 and TRBJ2-3 provide the parts outside the CDR3, is NAGVMQNPRHLVRRRGQEARLRCSPMKGHSHVYWYRQLPEEGLKFMVYLQKENIIDESGMPKERFSAEFPKEGPSILRIQQVVRGDSAAYFCASSPKAGGTDTQYFGPGTRLTVL.

The V call is TRBV7-9, the J call TRBJ2-1; TRBD1 or TRBD2 may be the D gene (5 bases each). V dropped 5 bases and J dropped 0 bases, with 17 bases sitting between them. Germline CDR1 SEHNR, CDR2 FQNEAQ (reference sequence). The CDR3 is 17 residues long. CDR3 region: CASSPTPRESSYNEQFF. The DNA of the CDR3 is TGTGCCAGCAGCCCCACCCCCAGGGAGAGCTCCTACAATGAGCAGTTCTTC.

The J gene is TRBJ2-5, the V gene TRBV5-5, with D possibly TRBD2 on 5 matching bases. Germline values: CDR1 SGHKS, CDR2 YYEKEE (reference sequence). The V gene lost 4 bases and the J gene lost 1 base, with 11 bases spanning the gap. This CDR3 is built from 14 residues. The chain's CDR3 is CASSREVGQETQYF. CDR3 sequence (DNA): TGTGCCAGCAGCCGGGAAGTAGGCCAAGAGACCCAGTACTTC.

The V and J genes are TRBV5-1 and TRBJ2-5; 8 bases agree with TRBD1. The trim removed 1 base at V and 2 bases at J, leaving 7 bases unmatched. Per germline, CDR1 SGHRS and CDR2 YFSETQ. The CDR3 extends over 16 amino acids. The DNA for the CDR3 is TGCGCCAGCAGCTTGTTTCAGGGGGCTTCTCAAGAGACCCAGTACTTC. Residues: CASSLFQGASQETQYF.

The chain recombines TRBV27 with TRBJ1-4, with D possibly TRBD1 on 6 matching bases. V was trimmed by 6 bases and J by 0 bases, leaving 11 bases between them. The germline gives CDR1 MNHEY, CDR2 SMNVEV (reference sequence). The CDR3 extends over 15 amino acids. The CDR3 here is CASSPRGSTNEKLFF. Here the CDR3 DNA reads TGTGCCAGCAGCCCCAGGGGTTCAACTAATGAAAAACTGTTTTTT.

In its sample, this clone was seen once. The V gene is TRBV11-3, the J gene TRBJ2-1; D unresolved. V dropped 5 bases and J dropped 10 bases, with 15 bases sitting between them. Per germline, CDR1 SGHNT and CDR2 YENEEA. The CDR3 is made up of 13 amino acids. CDR3 amino acids: CASSLRALGEQFF. CDR3 in DNA: TGTGCCAGCAGCCTGCGCGCCTTGGGCGAGCAGTTCTTC.

The chain has TRBV24-1 and TRBJ2-1, with 14 positions matching TRBD2. CDR1 and CDR2 from the germline V gene are KGHDR and SFDVKD. This CDR3 region has 16 residues. With V trimmed by 4 bases and J by 8 bases, 6 bases remained unmatched. The CDR3 loop is CATSDPTSGGADEQFF. For the CDR3, the DNA is TGTGCCACCAGTGACCCGACTAGCGGGGGGGCTGATGAGCAGTTCTTC.

The rearrangement uses TRBV10-3 and TRBJ2-3, with D possibly being TRBD2 (6 bases). Trimming cost V 6 bases and J 9 bases, with 10 bases left between them. Germline loops: CDR1 ENHRY, CDR2 SYGVKD. The CDR3 is made up of 11 amino acids. The CDR3 DNA is TGTGCCATCAGAGGGGAGGAAACGCAGTATTTT. The encoded protein is CAIRGEETQYF.

The chain uses TRBV15 and TRBJ2-7, with 11 bases aligning to TRBD1. J gave up 0 bases and V 2 bases, and 6 bases lay outside the gene matches. Germline CDR1 is LNHNV and CDR2 is YYDKDF (reference sequence). This CDR3 contains 17 residues. CDR3: CATSRRTGTGGSYEQYV. CDR3 DNA sequence: TGTGCCACCAGCAGACGAACCGGGACAGGGGGCTCCTACGAGCAGTACGTC.

The rearrangement joins TRBV19 to TRBJ2-1, with D perhaps matching TRBD1 (5 bases). Germline V gene sequence: CDR1 LNHDA, CDR2 SQIVND (reference sequence). Trimming left V 3 bases short and J 7 bases short, with 13 bases between. This CDR3 is 14 amino acids long. The CDR3 reads CASSINAGLNEQFF. In DNA, the CDR3 is TGTGCCAGTAGTATTAACGCAGGGTTGAATGAGCAGTTCTTC.

The genes are TRBV1 and TRBJ1-6. TRBV1 is a known pseudogene. The CDR3 has 14 residues. The CDR3 DNA is TGCACCAGCCCTTTCCTCCGAACTGATTCACCCCTCCACTTT. Translated, it gives CTSPFLRTDSPLHF.

CDR3 nucleotides: TGTGCCAGCTCACCACAGGTTAACTATGGCTACACCTTC. Protein sequence: CASSPQVNYGYTF. The gene calls are TRBV18 and TRBJ1-2; unclear D gene. V lost 1 base and J lost 1, with 4 bases in between. The germline gives CDR1 KGHSH, CDR2 LQKENI. CDR3 size: 13 residues.

The chain uses TRBV2 and TRBJ2-2; 11 bases agree with TRBD2. The junction had 2 bases not matched to a gene; V was cut back by 7 bases and J by 4 bases. The V gene's germline CDR1 is SNHLY and CDR2 FYNNEI. The CDR3 is 14 residues long. The CDR3 DNA sequence: TGTGCCAGCATCGGACTAGCGGGCACCGGGGAGCTGTTTTTT. Residues: CASIGLAGTGELFF.

This chain uses TRBV11-3 with TRBJ2-3; D not certain. Germline loops: CDR1 SGHNT, CDR2 YENEEA. V was cut by 6 bases and J by 2 bases, with 9 bases left in between. This CDR3 spans 13 amino acids. CDR3 region: CASSRALTDTQYF. The DNA for the CDR3 is TGTGCCAGCAGTCGGGCACTCACAGATACGCAGTATTTT.

This chain uses TRBV10-3 with TRBJ1-6; D might be TRBD1 (5 bases). V was shortened by 11 bases and J by 8 bases, with 16 bases between the two germline ends. Germline V gene sequence: CDR1 ENHRY, CDR2 SYGVKD. The CDR3 consists of 13 residues. CDR3 DNA: TGTGCCGGGGGGGAACAGCGGGATTCACCCCTCCACTTT. Residues: CAGGEQRDSPLHF.

The V and J genes are TRBV21-1 and TRBJ2-2; TRBD1, the table's D call, was not compared with the DNA. TRBV21-1 counts as a pseudogene. The CDR3 is 16 residues long. The CDR3 here is CASSPRAGADTGELFF. Here the CDR3 DNA reads TGTGCCAGCAGCCCCCGGGCAGGGGCTGACACCGGGGAGCTGTTTTTT.

This chain uses TRBV5-1 with TRBJ2-7, with 7 bases that match TRBD2. The CDR3 has 13 amino acids. Germline V gene sequence: CDR1 SGHRS, CDR2 YFSETQ. V gave up 2 bases and J gave up 2 bases; unmatched junction bases: 1. The CDR3 bases are TGCGCCAGCAGCTTCGGGGGGACCTACGAGCAGTACTTC. Protein: CASSFGGTYEQYF.

The chain employs TRBV5-8 and TRBJ2-7, with D hard to call. Germline V gene data show CDR1 as SGHTS and CDR2 as YDEGEE. V was clipped by 4 bases and J by 8 bases, with 10 bases between them. This CDR3 has 11 residues. The CDR3 DNA is TGTGCCAGCAGCCTCCGTAGTAAGCAGTACTTC. This codes for CASSLRSKQYF. Complete variable domain (other parts from reference TRBV5-8 and TRBJ2-7): EAGVTQSPTHLIKTRGQQATLRCSPISGHTSVYWYQQALGLGLQFLLWYDEGEERNRGNFPPRFSGRQFPNYSSELNVNALELEDSALYLCASSLRSKQYFGPGTRLTVT.

The chain employs TRBV10-3 and TRBJ1-6; maybe TRBD1 (5 bases). CDR1 and CDR2 (germline): ENHRY, SYGVKD. The CDR3 contains 15 residues. V lost 7 bases and J lost 6, with 16 bases in between. The CDR3 is CAIKPGGDLNSPLHF. The CDR3 coding sequence is TGTGCCATCAAACCGGGGGGGGACCTTAATTCACCCCTCCACTTT.

J is TRBJ1-5 and V is TRBV6-5; D is undetermined. This CDR3 is 14 amino acids long. Germline V gene data show CDR1 as MNHEY and CDR2 as SVGAGI. The V and J ends lost 6 bases and 0 bases respectively, with 9 bases between them. The CDR3 region is CASRSGDSNQPQHF. As DNA, the CDR3 is TGTGCCAGCAGGTCCGGGGATAGCAATCAGCCCCAGCATTTT.

The genes are TRBV20-1 and TRBJ1-5; D unclear. Germline V gives CDR1 DFQATT, CDR2 SNEGSKA (reference sequence). Trimming shortened V by 3 bases and J by 4 bases, and 13 bases separated the two germline ends. This CDR3 has 14 residues. This chain's CDR3 is CSASAATWNQPQHF. CDR3 sequence (DNA): TGCAGTGCTAGTGCCGCGACATGGAATCAGCCCCAGCATTTT.

J is TRBJ2-3 and V is TRBV2, with 9 bases that match TRBD2. With 9 bases clipped from V and 3 bases from J, the junction kept 10 bases outside the gene matches. The CDR3 spans 15 residues. Germline loops: CDR1 SNHLY, CDR2 FYNNEI. The chain's CDR3 is CASGFSGGGTDTQYF. The DNA for the CDR3 is TGTGCCAGTGGATTTAGCGGGGGCGGAACAGATACGCAGTATTTT.